The clone carrying this T cell receptor (beta chain) was detected ten times or more. Its antigen is unidentified. Clinical symptoms, serum thyroxine, TRAb, thyroid ultrasound and orbital computed tomography informed diagnoses. TCR beta CDR3 regions were amplified from RNA transcripts. When the TCR CDR3 underwent first-round RT-PCR, the HTBI primer set was used. One entry per CDR3 protein, called by TCRdb with MiXCR from the multiplex PCR reads. The sample has around 440,000 distinct CDR3 sequences, 15% to 19% seen once. These data come from a study of T cells in Graves' hyperthyroidism and ophthalmopathy. The study's findings and limits: Ophthalmopathy and stable hyperthyroidism were told apart by a 13 V-J model.

V lost 4 bases and J lost 1; bases outside the gene matches: 5. CDR1 and CDR2 from the germline V gene are MNHNS and SASEGT. This CDR3 has 16 residues. The chain recombines TRBV6-1 with TRBJ2-2; 8 nucleotides line up with TRBD1. This sequence originates from a woman under 30 with Graves' hyperthyroidism. Sample: blood. The CDR3 nucleotides read TGTGCCAGCAGTGCAGGGGGCGCCCGGAACACCGGGGAGCTGTTTTTT. It yields the protein CASSAGGARNTGELFF.